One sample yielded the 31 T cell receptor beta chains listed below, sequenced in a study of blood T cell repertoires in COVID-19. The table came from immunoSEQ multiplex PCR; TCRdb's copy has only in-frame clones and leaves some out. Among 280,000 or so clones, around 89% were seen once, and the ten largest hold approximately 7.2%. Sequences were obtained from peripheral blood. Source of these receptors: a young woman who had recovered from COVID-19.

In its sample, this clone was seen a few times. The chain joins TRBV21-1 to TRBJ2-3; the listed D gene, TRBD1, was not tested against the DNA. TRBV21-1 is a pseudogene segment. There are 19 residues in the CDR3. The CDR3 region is CASSTTGTWTGGLTDTQYF. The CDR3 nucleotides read TGTGCCAGCAGCACCACGGGGACTTGGACAGGGGGGCTCACAGATACGCAGTATTTT.

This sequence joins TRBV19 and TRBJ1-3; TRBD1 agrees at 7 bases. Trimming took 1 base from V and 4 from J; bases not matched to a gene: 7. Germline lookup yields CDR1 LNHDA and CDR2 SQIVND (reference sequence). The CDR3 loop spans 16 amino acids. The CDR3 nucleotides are TGTGCCAGTAGTATAGGATGGGACAGCCTCGGAAACACCATATATTTT. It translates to CASSIGWDSLGNTIYF.

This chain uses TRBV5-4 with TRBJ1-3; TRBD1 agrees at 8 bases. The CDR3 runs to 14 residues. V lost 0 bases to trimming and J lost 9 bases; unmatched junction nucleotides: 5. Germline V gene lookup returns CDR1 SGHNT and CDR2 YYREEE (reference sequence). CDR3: CASSLGQGQGTIYF. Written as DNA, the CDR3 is TGTGCCAGCAGCTTGGGACAGGGGCAGGGCACCATATATTTT.

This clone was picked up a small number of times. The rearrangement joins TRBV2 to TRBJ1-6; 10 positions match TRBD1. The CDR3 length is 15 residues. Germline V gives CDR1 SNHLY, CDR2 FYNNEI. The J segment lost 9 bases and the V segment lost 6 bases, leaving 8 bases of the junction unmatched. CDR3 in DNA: TGTGCCAGCAGCCACGGGACAGGGGATTTTTCACCCCTCCACTTT. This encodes CASSHGTGDFSPLHF.

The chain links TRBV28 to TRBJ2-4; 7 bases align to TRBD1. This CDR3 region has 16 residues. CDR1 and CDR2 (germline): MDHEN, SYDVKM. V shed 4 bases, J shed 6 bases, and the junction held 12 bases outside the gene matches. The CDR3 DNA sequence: TGTGCCAGCAGTTCTAACCCCGGGACAGCGTTAAACATTCAGTACTTC. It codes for CASSSNPGTALNIQYF.

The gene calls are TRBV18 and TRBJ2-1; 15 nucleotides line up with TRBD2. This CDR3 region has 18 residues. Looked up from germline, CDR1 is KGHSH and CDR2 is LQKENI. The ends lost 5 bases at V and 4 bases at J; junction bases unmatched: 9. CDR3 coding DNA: TGTGCCAGCTCAGAACGGCCGGGACTAGCGGGGGGATACAATGAGCAGTTCTTC. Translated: CASSERPGLAGGYNEQFF.

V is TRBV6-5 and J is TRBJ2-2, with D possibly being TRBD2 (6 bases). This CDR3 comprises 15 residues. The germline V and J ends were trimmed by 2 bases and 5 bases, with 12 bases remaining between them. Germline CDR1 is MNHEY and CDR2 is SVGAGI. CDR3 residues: CASSYEGRGTGELFF. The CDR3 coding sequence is TGTGCCAGCAGTTACGAGGGGCGGGGAACCGGGGAGCTGTTTTTT.

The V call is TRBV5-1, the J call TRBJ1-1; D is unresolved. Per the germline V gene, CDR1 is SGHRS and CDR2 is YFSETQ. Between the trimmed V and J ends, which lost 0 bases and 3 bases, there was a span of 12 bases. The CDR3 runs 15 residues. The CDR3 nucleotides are TGCGCCAGCAGCTTGGTGAGCACTAGGGACACTGAAGCTTTCTTT. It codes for CASSLVSTRDTEAFF. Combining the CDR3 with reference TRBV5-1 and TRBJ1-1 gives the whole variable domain KAGVTQTPRYLIKTRGQQVTLSCSPISGHRSVSWYQQTPGQGLQFLFEYFSETQRNKGNFPGRFSGRQFSNSRSEMNVSTLELGDSALYLCASSLVSTRDTEAFFGQGTRLTVV.

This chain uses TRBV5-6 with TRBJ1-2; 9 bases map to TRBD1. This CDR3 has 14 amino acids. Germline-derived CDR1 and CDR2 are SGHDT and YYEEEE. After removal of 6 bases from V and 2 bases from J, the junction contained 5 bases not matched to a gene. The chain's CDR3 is CASTPQGANYGYTF. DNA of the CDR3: TGTGCCAGCACACCACAGGGGGCGAACTATGGCTACACCTTC.

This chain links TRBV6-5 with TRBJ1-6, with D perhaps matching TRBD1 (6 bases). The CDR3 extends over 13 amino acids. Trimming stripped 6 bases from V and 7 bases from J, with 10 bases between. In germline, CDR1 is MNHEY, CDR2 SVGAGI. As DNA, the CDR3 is TGTGCCAGCAGCAGGACAGAGAATTCACCCCTCCACTTT. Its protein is CASSRTENSPLHF.

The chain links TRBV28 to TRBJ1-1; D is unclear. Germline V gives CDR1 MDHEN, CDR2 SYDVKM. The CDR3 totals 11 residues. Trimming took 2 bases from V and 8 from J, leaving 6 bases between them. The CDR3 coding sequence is TGTGCCAGCAGTTTAATCTCCGAAGCTTTCTTT. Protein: CASSLISEAFF.

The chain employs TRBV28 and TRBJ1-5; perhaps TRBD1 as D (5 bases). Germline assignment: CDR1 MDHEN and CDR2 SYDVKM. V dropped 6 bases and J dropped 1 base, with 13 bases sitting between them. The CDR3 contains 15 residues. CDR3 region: CASSPLRQSNQPQHF. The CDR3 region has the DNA TGTGCCAGCAGCCCCCTCCGACAGAGCAATCAGCCCCAGCATTTT. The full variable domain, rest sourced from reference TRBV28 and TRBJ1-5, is DVKVTQSSRYLVKRTGEKVFLECVQDMDHENMFWYRQDPGLGLRLIYFSYDVKMKEKGDIPEGYSVSREKKERFSLILESASTNQTSMYLCASSPLRQSNQPQHFGDGTRLSIL.

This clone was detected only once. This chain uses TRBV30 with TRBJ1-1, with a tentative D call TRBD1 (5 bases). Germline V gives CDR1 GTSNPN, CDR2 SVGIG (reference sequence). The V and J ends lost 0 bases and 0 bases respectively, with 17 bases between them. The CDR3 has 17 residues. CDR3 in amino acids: CAWSVKPEQALNTEAFF. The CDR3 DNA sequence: TGTGCCTGGAGTGTAAAGCCCGAACAGGCCTTGAACACTGAAGCTTTCTTT.

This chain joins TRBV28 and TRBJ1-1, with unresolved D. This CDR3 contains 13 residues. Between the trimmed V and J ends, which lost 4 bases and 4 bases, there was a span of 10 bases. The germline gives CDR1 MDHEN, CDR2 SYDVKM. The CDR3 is CASSYRWVTEAFF. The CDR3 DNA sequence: TGTGCCAGCAGTTACAGATGGGTCACTGAAGCTTTCTTT.

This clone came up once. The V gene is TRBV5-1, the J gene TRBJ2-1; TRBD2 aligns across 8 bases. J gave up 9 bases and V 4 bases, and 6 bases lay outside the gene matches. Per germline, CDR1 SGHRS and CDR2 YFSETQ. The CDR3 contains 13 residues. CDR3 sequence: CASSTAGVGEQFF. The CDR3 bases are TGCGCCAGCAGCACAGCGGGGGTCGGTGAGCAGTTCTTC.

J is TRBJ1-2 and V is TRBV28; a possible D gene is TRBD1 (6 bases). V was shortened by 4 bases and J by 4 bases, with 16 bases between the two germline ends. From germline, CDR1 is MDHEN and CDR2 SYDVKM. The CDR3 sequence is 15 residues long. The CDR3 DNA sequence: TGTGCCAGCAGTTATGGGGCTGGGGGCTTCTATGGCTACACCTTC. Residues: CASSYGAGGFYGYTF.

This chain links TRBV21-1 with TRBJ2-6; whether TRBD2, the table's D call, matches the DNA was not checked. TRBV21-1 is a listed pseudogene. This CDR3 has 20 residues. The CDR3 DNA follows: TGTGCCAGCAGCAAAGTACAGCGGGGCACCCCGACCCTCTGGGCCAACGTCCTGACTTTC. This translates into CASSKVQRGTPTLWANVLTF.

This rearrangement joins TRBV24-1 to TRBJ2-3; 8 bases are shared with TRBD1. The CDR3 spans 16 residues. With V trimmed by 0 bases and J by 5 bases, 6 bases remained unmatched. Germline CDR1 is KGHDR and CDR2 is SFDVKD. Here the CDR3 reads CATSDLAGQGIDTQYF. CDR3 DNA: TGTGCCACCAGTGATTTGGCCGGACAGGGAATAGATACGCAGTATTTT.

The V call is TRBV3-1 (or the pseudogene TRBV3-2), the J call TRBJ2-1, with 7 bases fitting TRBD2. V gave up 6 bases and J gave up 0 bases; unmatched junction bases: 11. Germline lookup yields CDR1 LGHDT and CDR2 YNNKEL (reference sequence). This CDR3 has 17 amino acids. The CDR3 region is CASSSTSSLHSYNEQFF. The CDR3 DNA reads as TGTGCCAGCAGTTCGACTAGCTCCCTACACTCCTACAATGAGCAGTTCTTC.

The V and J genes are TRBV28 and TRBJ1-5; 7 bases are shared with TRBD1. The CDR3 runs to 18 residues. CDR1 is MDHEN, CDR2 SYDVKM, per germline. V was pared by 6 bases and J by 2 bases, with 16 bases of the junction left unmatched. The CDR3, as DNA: TGTGCCAGCAGCTCAGGGGCGGCAGGGGGTCTTGGCAATCAGCCCCAGCATTTT. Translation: CASSSGAAGGLGNQPQHF.

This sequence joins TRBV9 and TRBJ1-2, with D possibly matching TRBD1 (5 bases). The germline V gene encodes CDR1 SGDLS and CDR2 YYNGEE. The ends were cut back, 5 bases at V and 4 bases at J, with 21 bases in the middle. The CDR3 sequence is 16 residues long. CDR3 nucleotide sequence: TGTGCCAGCAGGAAAATTGGGGCAGGGCCGGTCTATGGCTACACCTTC. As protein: CASRKIGAGPVYGYTF.

CDR3 DNA sequence: TGCGCCAGCAGCTTAGGGACAGGAGAAACCTACGAGCAGTACTTC. This gives the protein CASSLGTGETYEQYF. The V call is TRBV5-1, the J call TRBJ2-7; 8 positions agree with TRBD1. The junction had 6 bases not matched to a gene; V was cut back by 2 bases and J by 2 bases. Germline loops: CDR1 SGHRS, CDR2 YFSETQ. This CDR3 has 15 residues.

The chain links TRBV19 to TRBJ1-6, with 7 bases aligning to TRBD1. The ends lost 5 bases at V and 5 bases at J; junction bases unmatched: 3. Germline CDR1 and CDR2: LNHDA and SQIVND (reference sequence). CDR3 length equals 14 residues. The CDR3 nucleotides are TGTGCCAGTAGTCGGGACAGAAATAATTCACCCCTCCACTTT. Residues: CASSRDRNNSPLHF.

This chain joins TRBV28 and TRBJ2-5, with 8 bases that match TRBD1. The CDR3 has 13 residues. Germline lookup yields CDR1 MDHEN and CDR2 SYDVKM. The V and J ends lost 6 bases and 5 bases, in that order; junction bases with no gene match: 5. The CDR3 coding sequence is TGTGCCAGCAGAAGGACAGGGTGGGAGACCCAGTACTTC. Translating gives CASRRTGWETQYF.

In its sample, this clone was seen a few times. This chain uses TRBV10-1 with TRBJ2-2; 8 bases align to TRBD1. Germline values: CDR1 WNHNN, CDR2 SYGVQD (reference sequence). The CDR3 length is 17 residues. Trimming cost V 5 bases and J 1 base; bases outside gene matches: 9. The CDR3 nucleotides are TGCGCCAGCAGTCGTGGGACAGGTAGACAGAACACCGGGGAGCTGTTTTTT. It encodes CASSRGTGRQNTGELFF.

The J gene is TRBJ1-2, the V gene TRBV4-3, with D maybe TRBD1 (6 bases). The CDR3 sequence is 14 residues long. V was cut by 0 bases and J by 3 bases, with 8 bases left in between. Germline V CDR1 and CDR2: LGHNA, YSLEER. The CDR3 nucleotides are TGCGCCAGCAGCCAAGATCGACAGGACTATGGCTACACCTTC. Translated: CASSQDRQDYGYTF.

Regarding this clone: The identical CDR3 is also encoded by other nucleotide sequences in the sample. The CDR3, as DNA: TGCGCCAGCAGCTTTAGCGGGGGCGGCACAGATACGCAGTATTTT. The encoded protein is CASSFSGGGTDTQYF. The rearrangement links TRBV5-1 to TRBJ2-3; 9 bases are a match to TRBD2. The CDR3 is 15 residues long. Per germline, CDR1 SGHRS and CDR2 YFSETQ. V trimming: 2 bases; J trimming: 1 base; junction bases outside the gene matches: 2.

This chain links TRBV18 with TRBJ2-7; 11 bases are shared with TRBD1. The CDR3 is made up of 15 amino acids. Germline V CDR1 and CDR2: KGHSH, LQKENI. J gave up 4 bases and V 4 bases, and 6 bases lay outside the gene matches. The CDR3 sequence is CASSRPGQGGYEQYF. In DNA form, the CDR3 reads TGTGCCAGCTCACGACCGGGACAGGGGGGATACGAGCAGTACTTC. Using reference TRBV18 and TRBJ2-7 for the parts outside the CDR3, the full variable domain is NAGVMQNPRHLVRRRGQEARLRCSPMKGHSHVYWYRQLPEEGLKFMVYLQKENIIDESGMPKERFSAEFPKEGPSILRIQQVVRGDSAAYFCASSRPGQGGYEQYFGPGTRLTVT.

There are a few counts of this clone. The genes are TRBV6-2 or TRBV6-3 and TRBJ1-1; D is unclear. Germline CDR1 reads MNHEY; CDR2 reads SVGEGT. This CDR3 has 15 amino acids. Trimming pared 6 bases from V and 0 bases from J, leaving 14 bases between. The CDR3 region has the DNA TGTGCCAGCAGCCCCAGTGGGGAGTTGAACACTGAAGCTTTCTTT. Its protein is CASSPSGELNTEAFF.

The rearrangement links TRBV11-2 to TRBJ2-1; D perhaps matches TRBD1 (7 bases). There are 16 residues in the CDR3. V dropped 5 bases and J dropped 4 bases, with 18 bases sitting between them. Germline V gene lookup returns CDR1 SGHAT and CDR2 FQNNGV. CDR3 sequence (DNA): TGTGCCAGCAGCCTCAGAGGAGGGGGCTTATACAATGAGCAGTTCTTC. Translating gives CASSLRGGGLYNEQFF.

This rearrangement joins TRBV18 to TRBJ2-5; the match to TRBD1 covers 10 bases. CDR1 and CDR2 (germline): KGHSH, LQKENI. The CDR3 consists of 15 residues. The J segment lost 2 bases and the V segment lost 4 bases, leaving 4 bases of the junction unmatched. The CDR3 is CASSLGQGGQETQYF. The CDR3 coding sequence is TGTGCCAGCTCACTCGGACAGGGGGGGCAAGAGACCCAGTACTTC.